This T cell receptor beta chain derives from a study of CD8+ T cells in alopecia areata. Investigators isolated RNA and reverse transcribed it into cDNA to act as the sequencing template. The assay was immunoSEQ multiplex PCR, and TCRdb's table has in-frame clones only and misses some. This table holds a few hundred thousand clones, about 58% found once. V gave up 4 bases and J gave up 2 bases, with 8 bases separating them. The CDR3 has 13 residues. The germline V gene encodes CDR1 SGHRS and CDR2 YFSETQ. This sample's treatment: oral pan-JAK inhibitor, 5-10 mg twice daily. V gene TRBV5-1 combines with J gene TRBJ2-3, with D possibly being TRBD2 (5 bases). Specimen: CD4+ T cells sorted from blood, collected at week 4, from a patient treated with tofacitinib. The TCR comes from a human donor with alopecia areata. In nucleotides, the CDR3 is TGCGCCAGCAGCGAGGGTTTCACAGATACGCAGTATTTT. Translating it yields CASSEGFTDTQYF. Full variable domain (remainder filled in from reference TRBV5-1 and TRBJ2-3): KAGVTQTPRYLIKTRGQQVTLSCSPISGHRSVSWYQQTPGQGLQFLFEYFSETQRNKGNFPGRFSGRQFSNSRSEMNVSTLELGDSALYLCASSEGFTDTQYFGPGTRLTVL.